This TCR beta chain was obtained from a study of CD8 T cells in ankylosing spondylitis. This clonotype has a handful of counts. Its antigen is undetermined. V lost 7 bases to trimming and J lost 3 bases; unmatched junction nucleotides: 4. The CDR3 extends over 13 amino acids. Looked up from germline, CDR1 is SGHVT and CDR2 is SQSDAQ. Regarding the study as a whole: Before this, some motif variants had been reported in reactive arthritis synovial fluid and blood. Made up of under ten highly homologous variants, a TCR beta motif appeared characteristic of ankylosing spondylitis blood. CD8+ by phenotype, disease-linked clones were relatively rare in peripheral blood.

Libraries for TCR beta were made by quantitative 5'-RACE with molecular barcodes. TCRdb reprocessed the 5' RACE reads with MiXCR, giving one entry per CDR3 protein. This table has around 890,000 distinct CDR3 sequences, over 9.5% appearing once. The chain is built from TRBV7-4 and TRBJ2-5, with TRBD1 matching 8 bases. The clonotype comes from a male donor with ankylosing spondylitis. The sequencing input was blood, either unsorted or a sorted T cell fraction (not recorded which). The CDR3 is CASKRDRKETQYF. The CDR3 DNA follows: TGTGCCAGCAAACGGGACAGGAAAGAGACCCAGTACTTC.